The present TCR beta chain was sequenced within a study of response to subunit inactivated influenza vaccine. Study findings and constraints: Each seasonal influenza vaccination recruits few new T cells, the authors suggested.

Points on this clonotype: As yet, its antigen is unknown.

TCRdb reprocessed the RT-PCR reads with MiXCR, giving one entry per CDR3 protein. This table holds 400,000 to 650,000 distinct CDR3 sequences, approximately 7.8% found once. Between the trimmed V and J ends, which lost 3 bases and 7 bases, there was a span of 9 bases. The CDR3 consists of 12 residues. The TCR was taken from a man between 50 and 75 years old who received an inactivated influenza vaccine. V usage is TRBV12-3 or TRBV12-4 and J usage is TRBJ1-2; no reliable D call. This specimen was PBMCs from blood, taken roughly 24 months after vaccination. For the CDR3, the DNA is TGTGCCAGCAGTTTTACCGGCTTTGGCTACACCTTC. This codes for CASSFTGFGYTF.